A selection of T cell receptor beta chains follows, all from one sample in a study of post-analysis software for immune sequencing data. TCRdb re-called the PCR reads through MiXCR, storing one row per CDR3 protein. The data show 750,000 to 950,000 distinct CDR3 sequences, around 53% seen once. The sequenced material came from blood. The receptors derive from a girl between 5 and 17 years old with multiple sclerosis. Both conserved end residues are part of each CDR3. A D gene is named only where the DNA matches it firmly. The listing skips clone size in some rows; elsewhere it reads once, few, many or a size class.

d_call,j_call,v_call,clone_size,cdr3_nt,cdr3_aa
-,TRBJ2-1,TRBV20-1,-,TGCAGTGCACCGCAGCGGGTCTACAATGAGCAGTTCTTC,CSAPQRVYNEQFF
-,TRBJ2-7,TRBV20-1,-,TGCAGTGCTAGAGATACGCGACTAGGAGGTGGAGGCGAGCAGTACTTC,CSARDTRLGGGGEQYF
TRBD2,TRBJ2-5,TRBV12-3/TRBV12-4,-,TGTGCCAGCAGTTTTGGTCCTAGCGGGGGACAAGAGACCCAGTACTTC,CASSFGPSGGQETQYF
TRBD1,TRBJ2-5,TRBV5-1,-,TGCGCCAGCAGCTTGGCCCTCTCTGGACGAACCGGACAGGGGTGGCAAGAGACCCAGTACTTC,CASSLALSGRTGQGWQETQYF
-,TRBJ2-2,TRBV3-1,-,TGTGCCAGCAGCCAAGATGTCTTGGCGGGGGAGCTGTTTTTT,CASSQDVLAGELFF
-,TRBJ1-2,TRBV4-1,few,TGCGCCAGCAGCCAAGTCCGCTACTATGGCTACACCTTC,CASSQVRYYGYTF
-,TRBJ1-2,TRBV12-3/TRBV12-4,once,TGTGCCAGCACCCTAGGGGCCGGCGGTAACTATGGCTACACCTTC,CASTLGAGGNYGYTF
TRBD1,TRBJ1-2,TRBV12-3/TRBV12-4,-,TGTGCCAGCAGTTGGATAACAGGGGGCGACTATGGCTACACCTTC,CASSWITGGDYGYTF
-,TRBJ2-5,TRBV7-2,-,TGTGCCAGCAGCCGCACGGGGGTCCAAGAGACCCAGTACTTC,CASSRTGVQETQYF
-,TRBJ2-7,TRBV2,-,TGTGCCAGCAGCCACTTGGGGCAGGGGAAATCCTACGAGCAGTACTTC,CASSHLGQGKSYEQYF
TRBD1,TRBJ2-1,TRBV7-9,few,TGTGCCAGCAGCTTAGGGGGGACAGGGCGGCCGAGCTCCTACAATGAGCAGTTCTTC,CASSLGGTGRPSSYNEQFF
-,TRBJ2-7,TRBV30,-,TGTGCCTGGAGTCCCCACAGGGACGAGCAGTACTTC,CAWSPHRDEQYF
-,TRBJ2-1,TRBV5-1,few,TGCGCCAGCAGCTTGGCCAACAGGGTAGGGCACAATGAGCAGTTCTTC,CASSLANRVGHNEQFF
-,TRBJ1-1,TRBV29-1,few,TGCAGCGTGCGAAAGGGCTTGAACACTGAAGCTTTCTTT,CSVRKGLNTEAFF
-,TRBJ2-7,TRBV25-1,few,TGTGCCAGCAGTGAATTAGGGGGTGTACACGAGCAGTACTTC,CASSELGGVHEQYF
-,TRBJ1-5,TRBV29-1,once,TGCAGCGTCGCCGGCGAACCATATCAGCCCCAGCATTTT,CSVAGEPYQPQHF
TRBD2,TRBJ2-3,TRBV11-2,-,TGTGCCAGCAGCTTAGGCTACCCTAGCGGGGGGGCCCCAGATACGCAGTATTTT,CASSLGYPSGGAPDTQYF
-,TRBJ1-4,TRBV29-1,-,TGCAGCGTTGGAGGACATCGGAATGAAAAACTGTTTTTT,CSVGGHRNEKLFF
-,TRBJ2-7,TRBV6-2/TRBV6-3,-,TGTGCCAGCACCCGGGGCGGCGAGCAGTACTTC,CASTRGGEQYF
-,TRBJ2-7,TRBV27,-,TGTGCCAGCAGCTCACTTTCGCCCTACGAGCAGTACTTC,CASSSLSPYEQYF
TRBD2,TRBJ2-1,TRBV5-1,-,TGCGCCAGCACGGTCGGGGGGGCCCTGGGGTCAGAGCAGTTCTTC,CASTVGGALGSEQFF
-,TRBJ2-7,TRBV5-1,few,TGCGCCAGCAGCCTTCTAGGGGCAGCTCCCTACGAGCAGTACTTC,CASSLLGAAPYEQYF
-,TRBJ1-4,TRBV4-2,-,TGTGCCAGTTGCCGGGGCTTCGGGGAAAAACTGTTTTTT,CASCRGFGEKLFF
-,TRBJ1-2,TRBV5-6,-,TGTGCCAGCAGCTTAAGGGAGGATGGCTACACCTTC,CASSLREDGYTF